The T cell receptor beta chain under discussion was sequenced for a study of PD-1 blockade in classical Hodgkin lymphoma (dated by TCRdb to about 2020). In terms of the full investigation: Nivolumab dosing was 3 mg/kg intravenously every 2 weeks, continuing until either disease progression or unacceptable toxicity. The study used TCR beta sequencing and CyTOF to define a peripheral blood immune signature of response to PD-1 blockade in classical Hodgkin lymphoma. Paper-wide results and their limitations: Baseline diversity similar to that of newly diagnosed patients was observed in trial patients achieving complete response, whereas significantly lower diversity was observed in partial responders and progressors. A significant rise by C4D1 was seen in CD4+ but not CD8+ TCR diversity (p=0.0027 vs p=0.16), with the rise being most apparent in complete responders (p=0.02). Lower diversity was seen in patients whose nivolumab began less than 1 year after ASCT, and these patients were left out of later analyses so that immune reconstitution would not confound the results. Only a single clinical trial cohort was studied, and what caused the repertoire differences, possibly disease activity or prior therapy, remained undefined. Baseline TCR diversity was reported to be lower in newly diagnosed patients than in healthy donors, and even lower in relapsed/refractory patients.

Deletion took 0 bases off V and 6 bases off J, with a span of 6 bases between the germline ends. The CDR3 runs 13 amino acids, cysteine and phenylalanine included. Kept here is only the CDR3 DNA, which spans 39 bases and is read in frame from base 1. Reading the germline V gene gives CDR1 SGHTA and CDR2 FQGNSA. The Qiagen DNeasy kit was used to extract genomic DNA both from unsorted PBMCs and from the negatively selected CD4+ and CD8+ fractions. TCR beta CDR3 regions were amplified by immunoSEQ multiplex PCR using primers annealing to V and J segments. A synthetic immune receptor repertoire was used to minimize amplification bias, and any residual bias was removed computationally once sequencing was done. The original pipeline was this. Repertoire diversity was quantified as the Shannon entropy index using custom Python scripts. Unsorted, CD4+ and CD8+ repertoires were examined separately, except in combined analyses, for which CD4+ and CD8+ sequences were merged in silico. A clone counted as expanded when the clone's frequency after treatment rose at least 2-fold relative to C1D1, and clones undetected at baseline were given a pseudocount of 0.5. Singleton clones were defined as clones with 0 or 1 copy at C1D1, and non-singleton clones were defined as clones with 2 or more copies. Clones expanded in unsorted samples were annotated as CD4+, CD8+ or unknown by matching protein sequences in sorted samples from the same patient. Diversity changes from C1D1 to C4D1 were tested in paired samples using Wilcoxon tests. TCRdb limited this immuneACCESS table to in-frame rearrangements with V and J called. A share of clones is missing; checked studies link under half to unresolved V genes, and the rest is unexplained. That table is the source of V, J and clone size, and D and trimming were worked out from the DNA. This sample comprises 90,000 to 110,000 clones, approximately 90% of them detected only once. The top ten clones comprise 15% to 20% of the sample.

As concerns this clone: The antigen this receptor binds is unknown. No quality values exist for individual bases; no much larger clone is one base distant.

This specimen's time point label, interpreted: cycle 4 day 1 (C4D1), after around six weeks of nivolumab. Relapse after autologous stem cell transplantation had occurred in all trial patients, and cohorts A, B and C were distinguished by prior brentuximab vedotin exposure. A total of 50 to 70 patients with relapsed/refractory classical Hodgkin lymphoma made up the trial cohort, and each patient's best overall response was complete response, partial response or progressive disease. In the multi-cohort phase II CheckMate 205 trial, trial patients received single-agent nivolumab. An independent review committee assessed best overall response by applying the 2007 International Working Group response criteria. Trial PBMCs were collected immediately before nivolumab initiation (C1D1) and during therapy at cycle 2 day 1 and cycle 4 day 1. Peripheral blood was collected in 8 mL Vacutainer Cell Preparation Tubes, from which PBMCs were isolated by centrifugation and then cryopreserved.

The TCR was taken from a human donor with classical Hodgkin lymphoma. The rearranged chain carries TRBV7-2 and TRBJ2-1; the D gene remains uncertain. The input for sequencing was peripheral blood mononuclear cells (PBMCs), taken before the fourth cycle of nivolumab. This receptor carries the CDR3 CASSLAWANEQFF. The DNA is TGTGCCAGCAGCTTAGCGTGGGCCAATGAGCAGTTCTTC. This CDR3, with the reference TRBV7-2 and TRBJ2-1 proteins standing in past its ends, gives the full variable domain GAGVSQSPSNKVTEKGKDVELRCDPISGHTALYWYRQSLGQGLEFLIYFQGNSAPDKSGLPSDRFSAERTGGSVSTLTIQRTQQEDSAVYLCASSLAWANEQFFGPGTRLTVL.